This T cell receptor (beta chain) is drawn from a study of radiation and T cells in renal cell carcinoma. Background on the study: Nephrectomy followed 15 Gy stereotactic body radiation by 4 weeks. Study-level points and caveats: Baseline intratumoral clonotype presence is unknown without pretreatment biopsies. In blood, top tumor clones expanded by 2 weeks, shrinking by 4.

Concerning this clone: Its specificity is unknown.

Documented time point: baseline pretreatment blood. Documented treatment: 15 Gy SBRT to primary tumor, nephrectomy 4 weeks later. Radiation-treated patients gave blood at baseline, week 2 and week 4. The CDR3 has 14 amino acids. V dropped 1 base and J dropped 3; count of bases not matched to a gene: 0. Germline values: CDR1 SGHNT, CDR2 YYREEE (reference sequence). TCRdb's table, derived via immunoSEQ multiplex PCR, lists solely in-frame clones and lacks some. The sample has 110,000 to 150,000 clones; around nine tenths are singletons. The material was blood, obtained from a patient whose treatment included radiotherapy and nephrectomy. The receptor was derived from a woman in her 50s with renal cell carcinoma. The chain links TRBV5-4 to TRBJ2-5; TRBD2 matches at 10 bases. CDR3 nucleotide sequence: TGTGCCAGCAGCTTGCTAGCGGGGGAAGAGACCCAGTACTTC. Its protein product is CASSLLAGEETQYF.